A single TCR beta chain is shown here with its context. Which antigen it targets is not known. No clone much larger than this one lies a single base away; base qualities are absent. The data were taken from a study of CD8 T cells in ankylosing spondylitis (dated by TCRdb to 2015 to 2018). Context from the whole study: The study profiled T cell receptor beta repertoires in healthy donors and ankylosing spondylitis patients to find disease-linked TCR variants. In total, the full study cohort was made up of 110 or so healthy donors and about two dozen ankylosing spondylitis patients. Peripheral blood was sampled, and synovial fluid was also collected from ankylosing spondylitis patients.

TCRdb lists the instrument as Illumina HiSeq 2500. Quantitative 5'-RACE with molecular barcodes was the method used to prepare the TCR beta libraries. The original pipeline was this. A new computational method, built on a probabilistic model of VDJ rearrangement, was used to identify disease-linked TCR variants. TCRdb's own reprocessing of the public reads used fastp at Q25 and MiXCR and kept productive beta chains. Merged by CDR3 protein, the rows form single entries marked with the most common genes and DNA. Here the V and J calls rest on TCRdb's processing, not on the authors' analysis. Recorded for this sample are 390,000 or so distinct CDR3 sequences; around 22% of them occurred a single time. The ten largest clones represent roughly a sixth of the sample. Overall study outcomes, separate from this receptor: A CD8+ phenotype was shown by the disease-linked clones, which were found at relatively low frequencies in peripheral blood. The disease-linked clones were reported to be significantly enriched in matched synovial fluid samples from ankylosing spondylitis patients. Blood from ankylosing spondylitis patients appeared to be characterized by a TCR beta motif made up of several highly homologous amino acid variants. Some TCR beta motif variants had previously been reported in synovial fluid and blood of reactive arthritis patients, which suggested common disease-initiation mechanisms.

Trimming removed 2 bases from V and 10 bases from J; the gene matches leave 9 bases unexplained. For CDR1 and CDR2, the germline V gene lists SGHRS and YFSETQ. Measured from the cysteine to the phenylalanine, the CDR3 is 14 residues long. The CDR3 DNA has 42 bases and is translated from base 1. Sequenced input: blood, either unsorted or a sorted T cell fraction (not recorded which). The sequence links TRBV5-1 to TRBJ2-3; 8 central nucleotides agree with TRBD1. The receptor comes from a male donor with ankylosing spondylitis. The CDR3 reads CASSLTSGQGAQYF. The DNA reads TGCGCCAGCAGCTTAACCTCAGGACAGGGAGCGCAGTATTTT.